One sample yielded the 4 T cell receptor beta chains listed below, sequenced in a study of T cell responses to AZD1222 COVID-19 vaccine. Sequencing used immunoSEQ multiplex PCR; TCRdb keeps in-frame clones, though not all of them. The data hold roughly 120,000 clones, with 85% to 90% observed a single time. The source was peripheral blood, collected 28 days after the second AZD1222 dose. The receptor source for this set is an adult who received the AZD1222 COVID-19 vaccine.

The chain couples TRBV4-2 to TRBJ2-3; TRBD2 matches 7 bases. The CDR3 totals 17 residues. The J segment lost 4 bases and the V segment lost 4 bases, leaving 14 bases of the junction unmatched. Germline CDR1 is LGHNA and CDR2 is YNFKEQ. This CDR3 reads CASSPTPLANGADTQYF. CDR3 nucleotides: TGTGCCAGCAGCCCGACCCCACTAGCGAATGGGGCAGATACGCAGTATTTT.

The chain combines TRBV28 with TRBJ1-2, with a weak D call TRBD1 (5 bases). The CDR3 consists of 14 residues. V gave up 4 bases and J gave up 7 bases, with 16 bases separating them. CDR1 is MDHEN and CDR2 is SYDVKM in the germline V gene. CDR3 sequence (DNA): TGTGCCAGCAGTTCCCCGACAGCCGGATTTGGCTACACCTTC. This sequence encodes CASSSPTAGFGYTF.

CDR3 sequence: CASSEISAGALMAFF. Written as DNA, the CDR3 is TGTGCCAGCAGTGAAATATCGGCAGGAGCGCTCATGGCTTTCTTT. V usage is TRBV6-1 and J usage is TRBJ1-1; D unclear. Germline V gene sequence: CDR1 MNHNS, CDR2 SASEGT. V was clipped by 2 bases and J by 11 bases, with 21 bases between them. The CDR3 is 15 residues long.

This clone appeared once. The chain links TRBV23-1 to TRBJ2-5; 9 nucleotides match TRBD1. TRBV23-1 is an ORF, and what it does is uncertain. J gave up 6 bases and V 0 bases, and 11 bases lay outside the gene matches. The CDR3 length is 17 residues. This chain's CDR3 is CASSQSSPGQGLKTQYF. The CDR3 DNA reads TGCGCCAGCAGTCAATCTTCCCCGGGACAGGGTTTAAAGACCCAGTACTTC.